One sample yielded the 13 T cell receptor beta chains listed below, sequenced in a study of metastatic and nonmetastatic thyroid tumors. All patients were treatment-naive before thyroid surgery. Via MiXCR, TCRdb re-called the PCR reads. The profile shows 15,000 to 20,000 clones, about 25% of them singletons. Sequencing was done on a sample of adjacent normal tissue. These receptors were obtained from a female donor with papillary thyroid cancer or a benign thyroid nodule (not recorded which). Some clones in this sample may be carry-over from other donors' samples.

This clone was seen only a few times. The chain has TRBV20-1 and TRBJ1-2; D uncertain. Trimming removed 6 bases at V and 6 bases at J, with 11 bases between. CDR3 length: 11 residues. Germline CDR1 is DFQATT and CDR2 is SNEGSKA (reference sequence). The CDR3 DNA is TGCAGTGCGCCCCGGAGGGATGGCTACACCTTC. Amino acid sequence: CSAPRRDGYTF.

This clone was seen only a few times. The chain joins TRBV29-1 to TRBJ1-1, with a weak D call TRBD1 (5 bases). The CDR3 sequence is 11 residues long. The germline V and J ends were trimmed by 0 bases and 8 bases, with 7 bases remaining between them. CDR1 SQVTM and CDR2 ANQGSEA come from the germline V gene. The DNA of the CDR3 is TGCAGCGTTGAAGATCCAGGGGAAGCTTTCTTT. The encoded protein is CSVEDPGEAFF.

With respect to this clone: Since a much larger clone is just one base distant, this may be a read error. The sample has other DNA sequences that encode this CDR3 too. The chain has TRBV24-1 and TRBJ2-2; the D gene could be TRBD1 or TRBD2 (5 bases each). CDR3 length: 16 residues. Germline loops: CDR1 KGHDR, CDR2 SFDVKD. This chain's CDR3 is CATSDRVAGTPGELFF. CDR3 sequence (DNA): TGTGCCACCAGTGACCGAGTGGCAGGGACGCCCGGTGAGCTGTTTTTT.

This clone was observed a handful of times. V gene TRBV12-3 or TRBV12-4 combines with J gene TRBJ2-3, with D maybe TRBD2 (5 bases). Trimming shortened V by 7 bases and J by 6 bases, and 17 bases separated the two germline ends. This CDR3 is 14 amino acids long. CDR3: CASTRFGIGDTQYF. The DNA of the CDR3 is TGTGCCAGCACAAGATTCGGGATTGGTGATACGCAGTATTTT.

The gene calls are TRBV6-5 and TRBJ2-1; TRBD2 agrees at 8 bases. The CDR3 runs 15 residues. V lost 2 bases, J lost 3 bases, and 3 bases stayed unmatched. Germline values: CDR1 MNHEY, CDR2 SVGAGI. The chain's CDR3 is CASSYPGTSYNEQFF. CDR3 in DNA: TGTGCCAGCAGTTACCCCGGGACTAGCTACAATGAGCAGTTCTTC.

This sequence joins TRBV6-1 and TRBJ1-2; 7 bases align to TRBD1. V was pared by 5 bases and J by 3 bases, with 3 bases of the junction left unmatched. Germline CDR1 MNHNS, CDR2 SASEGT. The CDR3 loop spans 13 amino acids. The CDR3 coding sequence is TGTGCCAGCAGTAAGGGGGCTGACTATGGCTACACCTTC. Protein sequence: CASSKGADYGYTF.

The V call is TRBV18, the J call TRBJ1-5; no firm D call. The CDR3 extends over 13 amino acids. Germline CDR1 reads KGHSH; CDR2 reads LQKENI. V lost 6 bases and J lost 0, with 6 bases in between. The CDR3 here is CASSEHSNQPQHF. The CDR3 nucleotides read TGTGCCAGCTCTGAACATAGCAATCAGCCCCAGCATTTT.

In this sample, this clone turned up a few times. The V call is TRBV30, the J call TRBJ1-2; a possible D gene is TRBD1 (6 bases). Trimming removed 2 bases from V and 7 bases from J, with 8 bases in between. This CDR3 has 11 amino acids. The germline V gene has CDR1 GTSNPN and CDR2 SVGIG (reference sequence). CDR3 in amino acids: CAWSSGAGYTF. The CDR3 DNA sequence: TGTGCCTGGAGTTCGGGGGCTGGCTACACCTTC. The full variable domain, completed using reference TRBV30 and TRBJ1-2, is SQTIHQWPATLVQPVGSPLSLECTVEGTSNPNLYWYRQAAGRGLQLLFYSVGIGQISSEVPQNLSASRPQDRQFILSSKKLLLSDSGFYLCAWSSGAGYTFGSGTRLTVV.

J is TRBJ1-1 and V is TRBV5-1; 7 bases align to TRBD1. The CDR3 is 13 amino acids. V shed 4 bases and J 4 bases; nucleotides not matched to a gene: 4. Per germline, CDR1 SGHRS and CDR2 YFSETQ. CDR3 nucleotide sequence: TGCGCCAGCAGCCTACAGGGGCGCACTGAAGCTTTCTTT. Its protein product is CASSLQGRTEAFF.

The chain couples TRBV28 to TRBJ1-4; 8 nucleotides match TRBD1. CDR3 length equals 15 residues. V shed 2 bases, J shed 5 bases, and the junction held 4 bases outside the gene matches. Germline CDR1 and CDR2: MDHEN and SYDVKM. Here the CDR3 DNA reads TGTGCCAGCAGTTTAGGGCAGGGGGCGAATGAAAAACTGTTTTTT. Protein product: CASSLGQGANEKLFF.

The rearrangement joins TRBV20-1 to TRBJ2-1, with 12 bases identical to TRBD2. The CDR3 totals 17 residues. With 6 bases clipped from V and 2 bases from J, the junction kept 11 bases outside the gene matches. Germline CDR1 DFQATT, CDR2 SNEGSKA (reference sequence). The CDR3 DNA sequence: TGCAGTGCAGTGACTAGCGGGGGACGGATTACCTACAATGAGCAGTTCTTC. Translated: CSAVTSGGRITYNEQFF.

V is TRBV9 and J is TRBJ1-3; D is uncertain. CDR1 SGDLS and CDR2 YYNGEE come from the germline V gene. V was cut by 0 bases and J by 1 base, with 8 bases left in between. CDR3 size: 15 residues. CDR3 amino acids: CASSVDSVSGNTIYF. The CDR3 DNA reads TGTGCCAGCAGCGTAGATTCAGTATCTGGAAACACCATATATTTT.

The V gene is TRBV5-6, the J gene TRBJ1-5; tentatively, D is TRBD1 (5 bases). The CDR3 loop spans 13 amino acids. Germline V lookup: CDR1 SGHDT, CDR2 YYEEEE. With 4 bases removed from V and 4 bases from J, the gap between germline ends came to 9 bases. This CDR3 is CASSDSWNQPQHF. The CDR3, as DNA: TGTGCCAGCAGCGACAGTTGGAATCAGCCCCAGCATTTT.